The 26 T cell receptor beta chains reported below all come from one sample, sequenced in a study of OX40 agonist ivuxolimab in advanced cancers. The method was immunoSEQ multiplex PCR; TCRdb's version includes in-frame clones alone and lacks a portion of them. This table holds tens of thousands of clones, 70% to 90% found once. The sequences come from CD4+ or CD8+ T cells sorted from blood, collected in a trial of the OX40 agonist ivuxolimab. These receptors came from an adult with an advanced solid tumor such as melanoma, head and neck, liver or kidney cancer.

V is TRBV2 and J is TRBJ2-5, with 9 bases identical to TRBD2. V lost 6 bases to trimming and J lost 5 bases; unmatched junction nucleotides: 10. CDR1 is SNHLY and CDR2 is FYNNEI in the germline V gene. This CDR3 comprises 15 residues. The CDR3 loop is CASRAGLAGRETQYF. DNA for the CDR3: TGTGCCAGCAGGGCCGGGCTAGCGGGACGGGAGACCCAGTACTTC.

V and J are TRBV6-1 and TRBJ1-4, with TRBD1 matching over 7 bases. The CDR3 totals 14 residues. Germline-derived CDR1 and CDR2 are MNHNS and SASEGT. The junction had 8 bases not matched to a gene; V was cut back by 5 bases and J by 8 bases. The CDR3 sequence is CASSRDRVGEKLFF. CDR3 sequence (DNA): TGTGCCAGCAGTAGAGACAGGGTCGGGGAAAAACTGTTTTTT.

This clone appeared a few times. CDR3 coding DNA: TGTGCCAGCAGTTTATACGGGAGCTCCTATAATTCACCCCTCCACTTT. Translation gives CASSLYGSSYNSPLHF. The chain carries TRBV27 and TRBJ1-6; D gene ambiguous. The CDR3 extends over 16 amino acids. Deletions cut 1 base from V and 0 bases from J, with 7 bases between. Germline V gene lookup returns CDR1 MNHEY and CDR2 SMNVEV (reference sequence).

The chain couples TRBV29-1 to TRBJ1-4; D call uncertain. The CDR3 has 10 residues. Germline-derived CDR1 and CDR2 are SQVTM and ANQGSEA. Trimming shortened V by 6 bases and J by 8 bases, and 7 bases separated the two germline ends. CDR3 amino acids: CSVRLEKLFF. DNA of the CDR3: TGCAGCGTCCGATTAGAAAAACTGTTTTTT.

This clone was recorded only once. The genes are TRBV2 and TRBJ2-1, with D possibly being TRBD2 (6 bases). The CDR3 has 13 amino acids. CDR1 and CDR2 (germline): SNHLY, FYNNEI. V was pared by 7 bases and J by 4 bases, with 11 bases between. DNA for the CDR3: TGTGCCAGCACTCCGGGGGAGTACAATGAGCAGTTCTTC. It is translated as CASTPGEYNEQFF.

The chain recombines TRBV19 with TRBJ2-7; D tentatively fits TRBD1 or TRBD2 (5 bases each). Germline lookup yields CDR1 LNHDA and CDR2 SQIVND (reference sequence). CDR3 length: 14 amino acids. V lost 7 bases and J 2 bases, leaving 15 bases between the germline ends. In DNA form, the CDR3 reads TGTGCCAGTACCGACCGGGACGGGACCTACGAGCAGTACTTC. Protein product: CASTDRDGTYEQYF.

This chain uses TRBV27 with TRBJ2-3, with D tentatively TRBD2 (5 bases). This CDR3 contains 14 residues. CDR1 is MNHEY, CDR2 SMNVEV, per germline (reference sequence). The V gene lost 5 bases and the J gene lost 4 bases, with 13 bases spanning the gap. The CDR3 is CASSPEGLSDTQYF. Written as DNA, the CDR3 is TGTGCCAGCAGTCCCGAGGGCTTATCAGATACGCAGTATTTT.

This clone was counted between two and nine times. The chain employs TRBV6-5 and TRBJ2-7, with D tentatively TRBD2 (5 bases). Trimming shortened V by 2 bases and J by 7 bases, and 18 bases separated the two germline ends. Germline V gene data show CDR1 as MNHEY and CDR2 as SVGAGI. The CDR3 runs to 15 residues. The CDR3 sequence is CASSYGNSWTGEQYF. DNA of the CDR3: TGTGCCAGCAGTTACGGGAACTCTTGGACGGGGGAGCAGTACTTC.

V and J are TRBV6-7 and TRBJ2-7, with D perhaps TRBD2 (6 bases). TRBV6-7 is classed as an ORF, of uncertain function. V was clipped by 7 bases and J by 9 bases, with 19 bases between them. CDR3 length: 13 amino acids. The DNA for the CDR3 is TGTGCCAGCATCGTCCGGGACTTCTCAAGGCAGTACTTC. Amino acid sequence: CASIVRDFSRQYF.

The rearrangement links TRBV30 to TRBJ1-2, with D possibly TRBD1 on 5 matching bases. Germline assignment: CDR1 GTSNPN and CDR2 SVGIG (reference sequence). The CDR3 consists of 15 residues. V lost 2 bases and J lost 0, with 13 bases in between. CDR3 DNA sequence: TGTGCCTGGAGTCCGGGGGGAGGCGCTAACTATGGCTACACCTTC. This encodes CAWSPGGGANYGYTF.

The J gene is TRBJ1-5, the V gene TRBV19; the D is unclear. This CDR3 has 14 amino acids. In germline, CDR1 is LNHDA, CDR2 SQIVND (reference sequence). V was cut by 7 bases and J by 2 bases, with 12 bases left in between. The CDR3 sequence: CASMQQAGNQPQHF. The CDR3 DNA reads as TGTGCCAGTATGCAGCAGGCCGGCAATCAGCCCCAGCATTTT.

This clone has a handful of counts. This sequence joins TRBV2 and TRBJ2-7; 9 nucleotides align to TRBD2. Germline CDR1 and CDR2: SNHLY and FYNNEI. Trimming took 2 bases from V and 5 from J; bases not matched to a gene: 7. The CDR3 length is 15 residues. CDR3 coding DNA: TGTGCCAGCAGTGAATTGGTAGCGGGAGCTGACGAGCAGTACTTC. Translating it yields CASSELVAGADEQYF.

The sample holds one count of this clone. The chain uses TRBV5-6 and TRBJ1-2; D is undetermined. The CDR3 contains 15 residues. Per the germline V gene, CDR1 is SGHDT and CDR2 is YYEEEE. Trimming removed 2 bases from V and 0 bases from J, with 11 bases in between. The CDR3 region is CASSFIARPNYGYTF. The CDR3 bases are TGTGCCAGCAGCTTCATCGCCCGCCCTAACTATGGCTACACCTTC.

This CDR3 reads CASSRLAGTDTQYF. The DNA of the CDR3 is TGTGCCAGCAGCCGTCTAGCAGGCACAGATACGCAGTATTTT. The chain is built from TRBV7-3 and TRBJ2-3, with D possibly TRBD2 on 5 matching bases. This CDR3 is built from 14 residues. Germline CDR1 is SGHTA and CDR2 is FQGTGA. V dropped 5 bases and J dropped 1 base, with 10 bases sitting between them.

The gene calls are TRBV5-4 and TRBJ2-1, with TRBD2 matching 8 bases. Trimming cost V 0 bases and J 2 bases; bases outside gene matches: 1. Germline CDR1 is SGHNT and CDR2 is YYREEE (reference sequence). This CDR3 has 15 amino acids. CDR3 DNA: TGTGCCAGCAGCTTGGTAGCGGGACCCTACAATGAGCAGTTCTTC. It translates to CASSLVAGPYNEQFF.

The chain employs TRBV5-3 and TRBJ2-7; TRBD2 is a possible D gene (5 bases). TRBV5-3 is placed among ORFs of uncertain function. This CDR3 is built from 16 residues. V shed 0 bases and J shed 5 bases, with 18 bases lying between them. The CDR3 loop is CARSLAGVRGGHEQYF. Written as DNA, the CDR3 is TGTGCCAGAAGCTTGGCCGGGGTACGGGGTGGGCACGAGCAGTACTTC.

The V gene is TRBV12-5, the J gene TRBJ1-1; 7 positions agree with TRBD1. Germline V CDR1 and CDR2: LGHNT, FRNRAP. V dropped 6 bases and J dropped 5; count of bases not matched to a gene: 3. The length of the CDR3 is 12 residues. The CDR3 DNA follows: TGTGCTAGTGGCACAGGGGTGACTGAAGCTTTCTTT. This encodes CASGTGVTEAFF.

The chain links TRBV4-1 to TRBJ2-1, with D possibly TRBD2 on 7 matching bases. The CDR3 totals 18 residues. Germline V CDR1 and CDR2: MGHRA, YSYEKL. V was shortened by 0 bases and J by 0 bases, with 15 bases between the two germline ends. As DNA, the CDR3 is TGCGCCAGCAGCCAAGAACCGGGGGCTAGCGGCTCCTACAATGAGCAGTTCTTC. Translating it yields CASSQEPGASGSYNEQFF.

The rearrangement joins TRBV6-5 to TRBJ2-2; TRBD1 agrees at 7 bases. The CDR3 sequence is 14 residues long. The germline gives CDR1 MNHEY, CDR2 SVGAGI. J gave up 6 bases and V 8 bases, and 9 bases lay outside the gene matches. The CDR3 reads CASGPRGQPGELFF. The CDR3 region has the DNA TGTGCCAGCGGACCTAGGGGGCAACCCGGGGAGCTGTTTTTT.

CDR3 DNA: TGTGCCAGCACGTCTGCTGGGGCTGAGCAGTTCTTC. Translation: CASTSAGAEQFF. The genes are TRBV2 and TRBJ2-1; a weak D match, TRBD1 (5 bases). The V end lost 7 bases, the J end lost 9 bases, and 13 bases lay between the germline ends. Germline assignment: CDR1 SNHLY and CDR2 FYNNEI. This CDR3 has 12 residues.

The chain recombines TRBV5-4 with TRBJ2-3; TRBD2 aligns across 9 bases. V was pared by 5 bases and J by 6 bases, with 10 bases of the junction left unmatched. CDR1 and CDR2 (germline): SGHNT, YYREEE (reference sequence). The CDR3 contains 15 residues. The CDR3 DNA is TGTGCCAGCAGTCGGGAGCGGGGGGTGGTGGATACGCAGTATTTT. Encoded protein: CASSRERGVVDTQYF.

The chain joins TRBV6-6 to TRBJ2-7; TRBD2 agrees at 9 bases. V lost 0 bases and J lost 5; bases outside the gene matches: 5. This CDR3 has 15 amino acids. In germline, CDR1 is MNHNY, CDR2 SVGAGI (reference sequence). The CDR3 DNA reads TGTGCCAGCAGTTACTCGGATAGCGGGAGTAACGAGCAGTACTTC. Translating gives CASSYSDSGSNEQYF.

This clone was seen a few times. The J gene is TRBJ2-3, the V gene TRBV6-6; D call uncertain. This CDR3 is built from 11 residues. V lost 8 bases and J 4 bases, leaving 7 bases between the germline ends. Germline CDR1 MNHNY, CDR2 SVGAGI (reference sequence). Written as DNA, the CDR3 is TGTGCCAGCTCGCTGGCAGATACGCAGTATTTT. Translating it yields CASSLADTQYF.

The chain joins TRBV5-4 to TRBJ2-7; 12 nucleotides align to TRBD2. V shed 4 bases and J 0 bases; nucleotides not matched to a gene: 5. Germline V gene lookup returns CDR1 SGHNT and CDR2 YYREEE (reference sequence). The CDR3 extends over 16 amino acids. Here the CDR3 DNA reads TGTGCCAGCAGCCATACTAGCGGGGGGATCTCCTACGAGCAGTACTTC. Translation: CASSHTSGGISYEQYF.

Points on this clone: An end of the junction does not agree with germline; a read error may underlie this. The genes are TRBV5-5 and TRBJ2-7; 12 bases match TRBD2. The CDR3 has 17 amino acids. Germline values: CDR1 SGHKS, CDR2 YYEKEE (reference sequence). The CDR3 nucleotides are TGTGCCAGCAGCTTGGCAATGGGTGGACTAGCGGGAACTACGGGGGACTTC. Encoded protein: CASSLAMGGLAGTTGDF.

The J gene is TRBJ2-1, the V gene TRBV2, with D unresolved. The CDR3 runs to 11 residues. Trimming pared 8 bases from V and 8 bases from J, leaving 10 bases between. Per germline, CDR1 SNHLY and CDR2 FYNNEI. CDR3 coding DNA: TGTGCCAGCCGCCTGGGCGATGAGCAGTTCTTC. As protein: CASRLGDEQFF.